The rows below give T cell receptor beta chains drawn from one sample of a study of a mutant IDH1 vaccine in newly diagnosed glioma. The assay was immunoSEQ multiplex PCR, and TCRdb's table has in-frame clones only and misses some. The sample consists of over 55,000 clones, approximately 80% of them appearing once. These receptors have no known antigen. The source material was PBMCs, sampled from a glioma patient whose treatment included an IDH1 peptide vaccine. These receptors were taken from a man aged 35-49 years with glioma. The CDR3 runs from the conserved cysteine through the conserved F or W. The order of the fields is clone size, CDR3 length, J gene, V gene, D gene, CDR3 protein, CDR3 DNA. The D gene is left open where the match is weak. Size tells how often a clone was seen (once, few, many) or the class of an expanded clone, and some rows leave it out.

- 14 TRBJ1-1 TRBV9 - CASSVEGANTEAFF TGTGCCAGCAGCGTAGAGGGAGCCAACACTGAAGCTTTCTTT
- 16 TRBJ2-1 TRBV6-6 - CASSYLTGTEGNEQFF TGTGCCAGCAGTTACTTAACCGGGACCGAGGGGAATGAGCAGTTCTTC
once 16 TRBJ1-6 TRBV5-1 TRBD1 CASSGTQGAYNSPLHF TGCGCCAGCAGCGGGACCCAGGGGGCTTATAATTCACCCCTCCACTTT
- 15 TRBJ2-1 TRBV5-1 - CASSLDGKKGDEQFF TGCGCCAGCAGCTTGGACGGTAAAAAGGGTGATGAGCAGTTCTTC
- 14 TRBJ2-5 TRBV5-4 - CASSSSPEGGTQYF TGTGCCAGCAGCTCGAGCCCGGAAGGGGGGACCCAGTACTTC
- 14 TRBJ1-2 TRBV19 - CASSMVAPGYGYTF TGTGCCAGTAGTATGGTCGCTCCCGGCTATGGCTACACCTTC
- 13 TRBJ2-3 TRBV7-2 - CASRGGAADTQYF TGTGCCAGCAGGGGGGGGGCCGCAGATACGCAGTATTTT
- 12 TRBJ1-2 TRBV7-9 - CASSPTGDGYTF TGTGCCAGCAGCCCGACAGGCGATGGCTACACCTTC
- 15 TRBJ2-2 TRBV7-2 TRBD2 CASSLVIAGPGELFF TGTGCCAGCAGCTTAGTGATAGCGGGGCCCGGGGAGCTGTTTTTT
few 13 TRBJ1-4 TRBV18 - CASSRDSNEKLFF TGTGCCAGCTCACGGGACTCCAATGAAAAACTGTTTTTT
few 15 TRBJ1-3 TRBV23-1 - CASSQSCSSGNTIYF TGCGCCAGCAGTCAATCTTGTAGCTCTGGAAACACCATATATTTT
- 15 TRBJ2-2 TRBV19 TRBD1 CASRLDRSPSGELFF TGTGCCAGTAGATTGGACAGGTCACCATCAGGGGAGCTGTTTTTT
- 12 TRBJ1-1 TRBV7-9 - CASSPSNTEAFF TGTGCCAGCAGCCCCTCCAACACTGAAGCTTTCTTT
- 14 TRBJ1-5 TRBV19 - CASSIVGENQPQHF TGTGCCAGTAGTATAGTTGGCGAGAATCAGCCCCAGCATTTT
- 17 TRBJ2-5 TRBV11-2 TRBD2 CASSLGASGGAYETQYF TGTGCCAGCAGCTTAGGGGCTAGCGGGGGGGCCTACGAGACCCAGTACTTC
- 16 TRBJ2-4 TRBV10-3 TRBD2 CAISEGLAGAKNIQYF TGTGCCATCAGTGAGGGACTAGCGGGGGCCAAAAACATTCAGTACTTC
- 14 TRBJ2-7 TRBV10-3 - CAISRKQESYEQYF TGTGCCATCAGCAGGAAACAGGAGTCCTACGAGCAGTACTTC
- 14 TRBJ2-5 TRBV7-9 - CASSLEVVGETQYF TGTGCCAGCAGCTTAGAGGTGGTTGGAGAGACCCAGTACTTC
once 14 TRBJ1-1 TRBV15 - CATSREPPNTEAFF TGTGCCACCAGCAGAGAGCCGCCGAACACTGAAGCTTTCTTT
- 16 TRBJ2-5 TRBV11-2 TRBD1 CASSSGQLLSKETQYF TGTGCCAGCAGCTCGGGACAGCTACTATCGAAGGAGACCCAGTACTTC
- 14 TRBJ1-1 TRBV7-6 - CASSSGQLNTEAFF TGTGCCAGCAGCTCCGGACAGCTGAACACTGAAGCTTTCTTT
- 16 TRBJ1-2 TRBV14 TRBD1 CASSRERTGPLYGYTF TGTGCCAGCAGCCGGGAAAGGACAGGGCCACTCTATGGCTACACCTTC
- 14 TRBJ1-6 TRBV6-5 TRBD1 CASSLQGAGSPLHF TGTGCCAGCAGTTTACAGGGGGCGGGTTCACCCCTCCACTTT
- 14 TRBJ1-2 TRBV5-6 - CASKQGLGVYGYTF TGTGCCAGCAAGCAGGGATTGGGTGTCTATGGCTACACCTTC
- 13 TRBJ1-4 TRBV6-1 - CASRWGVYEKLFF TGTGCCAGCAGGTGGGGGGTTTATGAAAAACTGTTTTTT
- 14 TRBJ1-1 TRBV13 - CASSSLTEYTEAFF TGTGCCAGCAGCTCCCTGACTGAATACACTGAAGCTTTCTTT
once 15 TRBJ2-1 TRBV7-9 TRBD2 CASSFRTSWVNEQFF TGTGCCAGCAGCTTCCGGACTAGCTGGGTCAATGAGCAGTTCTTC
- 13 TRBJ2-5 TRBV7-2 TRBD1 CASTAGGQETQYF TGTGCCAGCACAGCAGGGGGTCAAGAGACCCAGTACTTC
- 15 TRBJ2-7 TRBV27 - CASAEGLGKTYEQYF TGTGCCAGTGCCGAGGGCCTAGGAAAAACATACGAGCAGTACTTC
- 14 TRBJ1-2 TRBV9 - CASSVGRAKNGYTF TGTGCCAGCAGCGTAGGCAGGGCGAAGAATGGCTACACCTTC